Below, 28 T cell receptor beta chains from the same sample are listed, as sequenced in a study of blood T cell repertoires in COVID-19. Assay: immunoSEQ multiplex PCR; the TCRdb copy retains only in-frame clones and omits some. The sample lists a few hundred thousand clones, approximately 85% occurring once. The specimen was peripheral blood. All receptors derive from an older man with acute or convalescent COVID-19.

The rearrangement links TRBV29-1 to TRBJ2-1; 7 nucleotides align to TRBD2. The CDR3 loop spans 14 amino acids. With V trimmed by 4 bases and J by 10 bases, 13 bases remained unmatched. Germline V gives CDR1 SQVTM, CDR2 ANQGSEA. CDR3 in DNA: TGCAGCGTTGTATCCCAGAAGCGGGACCCCGAGCAGTTCTTC. Protein product: CSVVSQKRDPEQFF.

V usage is TRBV28 and J usage is TRBJ1-1; TRBD1 agrees at 9 bases. This CDR3 is 14 amino acids long. In germline, CDR1 is MDHEN, CDR2 SYDVKM. V dropped 3 bases and J dropped 5; count of bases not matched to a gene: 4. DNA for the CDR3: TGTGCCAGCAGTTTGAACAGGGGGCTGACTGAAGCTTTCTTT. Translation gives CASSLNRGLTEAFF.

The chain is built from TRBV27 and TRBJ2-7; 8 bases match TRBD1. CDR3 length: 12 amino acids. Germline trimming cut 5 bases from V and 6 bases from J; bases unmatched to any gene: 3. The germline V gene has CDR1 MNHEY and CDR2 SMNVEV (reference sequence). DNA for the CDR3: TGTGCCAGCAGTCGGACAGGGCGCGAGCAGTACTTC. Translated, it gives CASSRTGREQYF.

This rearrangement joins TRBV5-1 to TRBJ2-2; the D is unclear. Germline CDR1 SGHRS, CDR2 YFSETQ. CDR3 size: 13 residues. V shed 5 bases and J shed 1 base, with 6 bases lying between them. The CDR3 is CASRSGNTGELFF. CDR3 bases: TGCGCCAGCAGATCCGGGAACACCGGGGAGCTGTTTTTT.

This clone was seen more than once but under ten times. The gene calls are TRBV28 and TRBJ1-6, with 7 bases that match TRBD1. The ends lost 6 bases at V and 0 bases at J; junction bases unmatched: 2. Per the germline V gene, CDR1 is MDHEN and CDR2 is SYDVKM. This CDR3 region has 15 residues. The CDR3 DNA sequence: TGTGCCAGCAGGGACAGGAGCTCCTATAATTCACCCCTCCACTTT. Protein product: CASRDRSSYNSPLHF.

The genes are TRBV19 and TRBJ2-4; 9 positions match TRBD1. The CDR3 sequence is 12 residues long. Germline V CDR1 and CDR2: LNHDA, SQIVND (reference sequence). V lost 7 bases to trimming and J lost 11 bases; unmatched junction nucleotides: 6. The CDR3: CASTPGQGVQYF. CDR3 coding DNA: TGTGCCAGTACCCCGGGACAGGGAGTTCAGTACTTC. Using reference TRBV19 and TRBJ2-4 for the parts outside the CDR3, the full variable domain is DGGITQSPKYLFRKEGQNVTLSCEQNLNHDAMYWYRQDPGQGLRLIYYSQIVNDFQKGDIAEGYSVSREKKESFPLTVTSAQKNPTAFYLCASTPGQGVQYFGAGTRLSVL.

The chain couples TRBV5-4 to TRBJ2-5; D is perhaps TRBD1 (5 bases). Germline CDR1 SGHNT, CDR2 YYREEE (reference sequence). V lost 3 bases and J 5 bases, leaving 14 bases between the germline ends. The CDR3 runs to 14 residues. The CDR3: CASSSPQGKETQYF. In DNA form, the CDR3 reads TGTGCCAGCAGCTCCCCGCAGGGAAAGGAGACCCAGTACTTC.

This chain connects TRBV28 to TRBJ2-2; the D gene is possibly TRBD2 (6 bases). CDR1 MDHEN and CDR2 SYDVKM come from the germline V gene. Trimming took 3 bases from V and 1 from J, leaving 18 bases between them. This CDR3 has 18 amino acids. DNA of the CDR3: TGTGCCAGCAGTTTGAGATCTCGGGGGAGTCGGAACACCGGGGAGCTGTTTTTT. It specifies CASSLRSRGSRNTGELFF.

V gene TRBV2 combines with J gene TRBJ2-3, with D maybe TRBD1 (5 bases). Trimming stripped 2 bases from V and 3 bases from J, with 9 bases between. CDR1 is SNHLY, CDR2 FYNNEI, per germline. The CDR3 is 14 amino acids. CDR3 nucleotide sequence: TGTGCCAGCAGTGAACCCCAGGGTACAGATACGCAGTATTTT. Translation gives CASSEPQGTDTQYF.

V usage is TRBV6-5 and J usage is TRBJ1-6, with TRBD1 identical over 7 bases. The CDR3 loop spans 14 amino acids. The junction had 2 bases not matched to a gene; V was cut back by 1 base and J by 8 bases. Germline CDR1 MNHEY, CDR2 SVGAGI. As DNA, the CDR3 is TGTGCCAGCAGTTACTACGACAGGGATTCACCCCTCCACTTT. This translates into CASSYYDRDSPLHF.

This clone was seen a few times. The chain uses TRBV28 and TRBJ2-7, with D tentatively TRBD1 (5 bases). This CDR3 spans 15 amino acids. Germline V gives CDR1 MDHEN, CDR2 SYDVKM. Trimming took 6 bases from V and 1 from J, leaving 16 bases between them. The CDR3: CASSIITGPSYEQYF. CDR3 nucleotides: TGTGCCAGCAGCATTATAACAGGACCATCCTACGAGCAGTACTTC.

The chain uses TRBV7-2 and TRBJ1-5; 8 bases fit TRBD1. The CDR3 sequence is 16 residues long. J was trimmed by 4 bases and V by 1 base; bases with no gene match: 6. Germline V gene lookup returns CDR1 SGHTA and CDR2 FQGNSA. The DNA for the CDR3 is TGTGCCAGCAGCTTAGGGGGACAGGCCCCGAATCAGCCCCAGCATTTT. Translated, it gives CASSLGGQAPNQPQHF.

The V and J genes are TRBV6-5 and TRBJ2-2, with D possibly matching TRBD1 (6 bases). Germline lookup yields CDR1 MNHEY and CDR2 SVGAGI. The V and J ends lost 4 bases and 7 bases respectively, with 16 bases between them. CDR3 length: 15 residues. DNA for the CDR3: TGTGCCAGCAGTTGGACAGTGACGGGTGGCGGGGAGCTGTTTTTT. Encoded protein: CASSWTVTGGGELFF.

The J gene is TRBJ2-1, the V gene TRBV25-1; 9 bases match TRBD1. V lost 2 bases, J lost 4 bases, and 3 bases stayed unmatched. The CDR3 extends over 15 amino acids. Germline CDR1 and CDR2: MGHDK and SYGVNS. The CDR3 DNA sequence: TGTGCCAGCAGTGAAGCGGGACAGGGATACAATGAGCAGTTCTTC. It encodes CASSEAGQGYNEQFF.

In regard to this clone: Other DNA sequences in the same sample also yield this CDR3. J is TRBJ1-1 and V is TRBV3-1 (or the pseudogene TRBV3-2), with TRBD1 matching 8 bases. V trimming: 6 bases; J trimming: 4 bases; junction bases outside the gene matches: 7. The germline CDR1 and CDR2 sequences are LGHDT and YNNKEL (reference sequence). The CDR3 extends over 14 amino acids. CDR3 in amino acids: CASSSQGAGTEAFF. Written as DNA, the CDR3 is TGTGCCAGCAGTTCCCAGGGGGCGGGCACTGAAGCTTTCTTT.

CDR3 protein: CASSTPEGGNQPQHF. In DNA form, the CDR3 reads TGTGCCAGCAGTACCCCTGAGGGTGGCAATCAGCCCCAGCATTTT. V usage is TRBV6-2 or TRBV6-3 and J usage is TRBJ1-5; D is undetermined. The CDR3 runs 15 residues. Germline values: CDR1 MNHEY, CDR2 SVGEGT. V gave up 5 bases and J gave up 2 bases, with 13 bases separating them.

V usage is TRBV5-4 and J usage is TRBJ2-7, with 8 bases lining up with TRBD2. J lost 2 bases, V lost 1 base, and 8 bases had no gene match. Germline CDR1 SGHNT, CDR2 YYREEE (reference sequence). The CDR3 is 16 residues long. CDR3 nucleotide sequence: TGTGCCAGCAGCTTGCGTCTAGCGGGTGTACCCTACGAGCAGTACTTC. Protein: CASSLRLAGVPYEQYF. Filled out from reference TRBV5-4 and TRBJ2-7, the complete variable domain reads ETGVTQSPTHLIKTRGQQVTLRCSSQSGHNTVSWYQQALGQGPQFIFQYYREEENGRGNFPPRFSGLQFPNYSSELNVNALELDDSALYLCASSLRLAGVPYEQYFGPGTRLTVT.

A few counts support this clone. The CDR3 DNA sequence: TGTGCCAGCAGTCCTCCGGGACAGAACTCACCCCTCCACTTT. It encodes CASSPPGQNSPLHF. The chain combines TRBV6-5 with TRBJ1-6, with 7 bases identical to TRBD1. The V and J ends lost 5 bases and 10 bases, in that order; junction bases with no gene match: 8. The CDR3 is made up of 14 amino acids. Per germline, CDR1 MNHEY and CDR2 SVGAGI.

The chain couples TRBV6-1 to TRBJ1-5, with D possibly being TRBD1 (5 bases). The CDR3 is 16 amino acids. CDR1 is MNHNS, CDR2 SASEGT, per germline. V was cut by 0 bases and J by 2 bases, with 11 bases left in between. CDR3 sequence (DNA): TGTGCCAGCAGTGAAGCGTTAGGGGTTGGCAATCAGCCCCAGCATTTT. Its protein is CASSEALGVGNQPQHF.

This chain joins TRBV6-5 and TRBJ1-5; D gene unclear. Germline CDR1 reads MNHEY; CDR2 reads SVGAGI. Trimming cost V 0 bases and J 5 bases, with 11 bases left between them. The CDR3 consists of 15 residues. The CDR3 reads CASSYSEGSDQPQHF. CDR3 in DNA: TGTGCCAGCAGTTACTCGGAGGGTTCCGATCAGCCCCAGCATTTT.

A remark on this clone: The same CDR3 is also encoded by other DNA sequences in this sample. This chain joins TRBV12-3 or TRBV12-4 and TRBJ2-1; D perhaps matches TRBD1 (6 bases). V lost 5 bases and J lost 7, with 9 bases in between. The CDR3 runs 12 residues. The CDR3 loop is CASSPGQNEQFF. CDR3 nucleotide sequence: TGTGCCAGCAGTCCCGGACAGAATGAGCAGTTCTTC.

Remarks on this clone: The junction does not match germline at one end; this may be a read error. The DNA of the CDR3 is TGTGCTAGCAGCTTAGAATCAGCGGGAGGGTTCGATACGCAGTATTTT. Its translation: CASSLESAGGFDTQYF. The chain recombines TRBV7-7 with TRBJ2-3; 10 positions agree with TRBD2. Germline V lookup: CDR1 SSHAT, CDR2 FNYEAQ (reference sequence). The CDR3 totals 16 residues.

V is TRBV28 and J is TRBJ1-2; TRBD1 matches at 7 bases. The CDR3 is made up of 12 amino acids. The J segment lost 4 bases and the V segment lost 10 bases, leaving 6 bases of the junction unmatched. Per the germline V gene, CDR1 is MDHEN and CDR2 is SYDVKM. DNA of the CDR3: TGTGCCAACCAGGGGGGAGGCTATGGCTACACCTTC. This encodes CANQGGGYGYTF.

This clone appeared a few times. This chain connects TRBV25-1 to TRBJ1-1, with TRBD1 matching over 8 bases. This CDR3 has 15 residues. V was pared by 5 bases and J by 5 bases, with 10 bases of the junction left unmatched. The germline V gene has CDR1 MGHDK and CDR2 SYGVNS. For the CDR3, the DNA is TGTGCCAGCAGTTCCTGGACAGGGCGGGTTACTGAAGCTTTCTTT. It codes for CASSSWTGRVTEAFF.

This rearrangement joins TRBV20-1 to TRBJ1-5; the D is unclear. Trimming took off 3 bases at V and 1 base at J, with 10 bases between the two ends. Germline V gene lookup returns CDR1 DFQATT and CDR2 SNEGSKA (reference sequence). CDR3 length: 14 residues. The CDR3 loop is CSASRGRSNQPQHF. The CDR3 nucleotides are TGCAGTGCTAGTCGGGGTAGGAGCAATCAGCCCCAGCATTTT.

V is TRBV6-5 and J is TRBJ2-3, with D perhaps matching TRBD2 (5 bases). There are 12 residues in the CDR3. Germline CDR1 reads MNHEY; CDR2 reads SVGAGI. Trimming shortened V by 7 bases and J by 9 bases, and 14 bases separated the two germline ends. Written as DNA, the CDR3 is TGTGCCAGCACCCCCGAACTAGGGACGCAGTATTTT. It codes for CASTPELGTQYF.

The count of this clone is one. J is TRBJ1-1 and V is TRBV19; D may be TRBD1 (5 bases). CDR1 and CDR2 (germline): LNHDA, SQIVND (reference sequence). Trimming removed 1 base from V and 4 bases from J, with 13 bases in between. The CDR3 length is 15 residues. CDR3 DNA: TGTGCCAGTAGTATAGTGTCCAGGGTCGGCACTGAAGCTTTCTTT. The encoded protein is CASSIVSRVGTEAFF.

This clone came up once. The chain employs TRBV29-1 and TRBJ1-1; D is possibly TRBD1 (5 bases). The germline V gene encodes CDR1 SQVTM and CDR2 ANQGSEA. Trimming took off 4 bases at V and 0 bases at J, with 24 bases between the two ends. This CDR3 region has 18 residues. This CDR3 reads CSVVSQVRALVMNTEAFF. The CDR3, as DNA: TGCAGCGTTGTATCACAGGTACGGGCTCTCGTGATGAACACTGAAGCTTTCTTT.